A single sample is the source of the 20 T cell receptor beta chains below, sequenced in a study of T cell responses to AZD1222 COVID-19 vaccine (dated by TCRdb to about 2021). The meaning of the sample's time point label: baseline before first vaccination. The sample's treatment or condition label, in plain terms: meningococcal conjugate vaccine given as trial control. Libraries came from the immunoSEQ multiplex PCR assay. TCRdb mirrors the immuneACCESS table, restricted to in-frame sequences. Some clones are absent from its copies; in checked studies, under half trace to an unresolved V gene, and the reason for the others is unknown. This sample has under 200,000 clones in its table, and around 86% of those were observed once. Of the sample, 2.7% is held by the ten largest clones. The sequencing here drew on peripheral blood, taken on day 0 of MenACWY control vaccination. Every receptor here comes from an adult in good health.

CDR3 in DNA: TGTGCCAGCACCCGCTCTGGGGCCAACGTCCTGACTTTC. As protein: CASTRSGANVLTF. The chain combines TRBV7-8 with TRBJ2-6; D uncertain. Germline V gene data show CDR1 as SGHVS and CDR2 as FQNEAQ. There are 13 residues in the CDR3. Trimming shortened V by 7 bases and J by 0 bases, and 4 bases separated the two germline ends.

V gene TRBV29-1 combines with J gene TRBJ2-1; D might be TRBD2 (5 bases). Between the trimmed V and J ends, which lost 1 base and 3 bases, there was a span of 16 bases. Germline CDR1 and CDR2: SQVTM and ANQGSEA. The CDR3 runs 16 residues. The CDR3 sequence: CSVEGLTISGYNEQFF. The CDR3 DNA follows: TGCAGCGTTGAAGGGTTGACTATCTCGGGCTACAATGAGCAGTTCTTC.

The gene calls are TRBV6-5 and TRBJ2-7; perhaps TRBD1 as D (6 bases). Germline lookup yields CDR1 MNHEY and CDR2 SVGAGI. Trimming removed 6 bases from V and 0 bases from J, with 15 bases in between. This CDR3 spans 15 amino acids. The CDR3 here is CASRPKGDGSYEQYF. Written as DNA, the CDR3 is TGTGCCAGCAGGCCAAAGGGGGACGGCTCCTACGAGCAGTACTTC.

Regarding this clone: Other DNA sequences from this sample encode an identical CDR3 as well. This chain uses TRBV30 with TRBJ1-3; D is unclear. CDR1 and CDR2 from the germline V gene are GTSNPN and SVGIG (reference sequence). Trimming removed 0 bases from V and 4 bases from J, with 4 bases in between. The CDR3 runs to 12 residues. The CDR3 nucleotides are TGTGCCTGGAGTGTATCCGGAAACACCATATATTTT. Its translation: CAWSVSGNTIYF.

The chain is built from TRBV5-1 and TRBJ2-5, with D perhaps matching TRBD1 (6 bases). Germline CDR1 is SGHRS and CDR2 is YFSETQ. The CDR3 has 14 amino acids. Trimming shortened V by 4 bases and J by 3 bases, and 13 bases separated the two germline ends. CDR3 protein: CASSEGGRKETQYF. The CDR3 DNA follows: TGCGCCAGCAGCGAAGGGGGACGGAAAGAGACCCAGTACTTC.

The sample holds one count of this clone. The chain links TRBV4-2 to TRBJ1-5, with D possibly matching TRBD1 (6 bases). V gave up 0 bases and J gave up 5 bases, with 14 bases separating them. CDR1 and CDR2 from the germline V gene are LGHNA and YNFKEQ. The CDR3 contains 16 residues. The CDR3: CASSQEVQGLYQPQHF. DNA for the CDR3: TGTGCCAGCAGCCAAGAAGTACAGGGCCTGTATCAGCCCCAGCATTTT.

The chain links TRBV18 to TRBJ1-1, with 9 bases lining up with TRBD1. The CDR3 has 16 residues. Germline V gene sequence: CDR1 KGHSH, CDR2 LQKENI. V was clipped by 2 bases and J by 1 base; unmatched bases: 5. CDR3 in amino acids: CASSPTGTGTNTEAFF. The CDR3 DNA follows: TGTGCCAGCTCACCAACCGGGACAGGGACGAACACTGAAGCTTTCTTT.

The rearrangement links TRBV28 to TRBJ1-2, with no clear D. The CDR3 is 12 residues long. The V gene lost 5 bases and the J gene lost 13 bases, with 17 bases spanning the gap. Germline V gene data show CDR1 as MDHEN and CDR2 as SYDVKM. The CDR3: CASSLEGPISTF. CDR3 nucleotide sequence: TGTGCCAGCAGTCTAGAGGGCCCTATTTCCACCTTC.

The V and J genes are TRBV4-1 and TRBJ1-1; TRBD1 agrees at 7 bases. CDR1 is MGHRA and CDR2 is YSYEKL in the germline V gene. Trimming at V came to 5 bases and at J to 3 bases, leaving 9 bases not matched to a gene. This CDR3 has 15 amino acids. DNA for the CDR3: TGCGCCAGCAGCGCACGTAGGGGGCCGGACACTGAAGCTTTCTTT. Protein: CASSARRGPDTEAFF.

The CDR3 is CASSPSSRTNYGYTF. CDR3 bases: TGTGCCAGCAGTCCATCCTCGAGAACCAACTATGGCTACACCTTC. The chain joins TRBV27 to TRBJ1-2; unclear D gene. CDR1 is MNHEY and CDR2 is SMNVEV in the germline V gene (reference sequence). With 5 bases removed from V and 2 bases from J, the gap between germline ends came to 15 bases. This CDR3 is built from 15 residues.

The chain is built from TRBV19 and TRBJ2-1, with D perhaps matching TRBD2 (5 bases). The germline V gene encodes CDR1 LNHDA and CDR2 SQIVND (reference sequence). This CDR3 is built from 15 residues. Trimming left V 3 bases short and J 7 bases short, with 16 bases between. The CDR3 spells CASSMPPTGRNEQFF. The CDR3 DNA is TGTGCCAGTAGTATGCCCCCCACGGGGAGAAATGAGCAGTTCTTC.

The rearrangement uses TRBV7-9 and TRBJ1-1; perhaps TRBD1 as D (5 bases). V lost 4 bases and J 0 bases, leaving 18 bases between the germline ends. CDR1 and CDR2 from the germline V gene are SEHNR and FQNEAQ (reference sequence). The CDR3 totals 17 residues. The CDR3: CASSSWISKGMNTEAFF. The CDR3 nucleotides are TGTGCCAGCAGCTCGTGGATCTCGAAGGGGATGAACACTGAAGCTTTCTTT.

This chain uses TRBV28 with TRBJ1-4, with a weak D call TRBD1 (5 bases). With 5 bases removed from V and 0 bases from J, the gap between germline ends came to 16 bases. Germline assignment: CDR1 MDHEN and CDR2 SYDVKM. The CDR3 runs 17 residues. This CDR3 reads CASSMWGRLATNEKLFF. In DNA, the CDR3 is TGTGCCAGCAGTATGTGGGGACGCCTTGCAACTAATGAAAAACTGTTTTTT.

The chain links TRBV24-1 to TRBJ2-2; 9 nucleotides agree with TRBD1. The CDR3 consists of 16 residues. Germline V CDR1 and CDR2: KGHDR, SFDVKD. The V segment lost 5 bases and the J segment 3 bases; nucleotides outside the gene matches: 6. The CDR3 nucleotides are TGTGCCACCAGTGGCCTTGGGGACAGGGACACCGGGGAGCTGTTTTTT. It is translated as CATSGLGDRDTGELFF.

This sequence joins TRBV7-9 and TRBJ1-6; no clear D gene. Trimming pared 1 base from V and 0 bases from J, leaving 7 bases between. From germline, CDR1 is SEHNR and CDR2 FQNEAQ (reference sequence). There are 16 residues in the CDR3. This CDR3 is CASSLGGSSYNSPLHF. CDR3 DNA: TGTGCCAGCAGCTTAGGAGGGAGCTCCTATAATTCACCCCTCCACTTT.

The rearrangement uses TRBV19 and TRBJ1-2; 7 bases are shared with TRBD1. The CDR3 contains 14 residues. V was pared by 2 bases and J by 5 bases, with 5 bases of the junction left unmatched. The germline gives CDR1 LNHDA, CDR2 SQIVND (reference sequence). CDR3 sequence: CASSIQTGRYGYTF. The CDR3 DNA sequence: TGTGCCAGTAGTATACAGACAGGGAGGTATGGCTACACCTTC. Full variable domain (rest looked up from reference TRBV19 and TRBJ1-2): DGGITQSPKYLFRKEGQNVTLSCEQNLNHDAMYWYRQDPGQGLRLIYYSQIVNDFQKGDIAEGYSVSREKKESFPLTVTSAQKNPTAFYLCASSIQTGRYGYTFGSGTRLTVV.

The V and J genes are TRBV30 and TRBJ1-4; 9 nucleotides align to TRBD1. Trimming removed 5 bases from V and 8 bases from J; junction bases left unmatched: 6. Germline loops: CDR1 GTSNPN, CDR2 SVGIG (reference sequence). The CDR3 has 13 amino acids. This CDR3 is CAWGDRVGEKLFF. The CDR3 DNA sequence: TGTGCCTGGGGGGACAGGGTAGGAGAAAAACTGTTTTTT.

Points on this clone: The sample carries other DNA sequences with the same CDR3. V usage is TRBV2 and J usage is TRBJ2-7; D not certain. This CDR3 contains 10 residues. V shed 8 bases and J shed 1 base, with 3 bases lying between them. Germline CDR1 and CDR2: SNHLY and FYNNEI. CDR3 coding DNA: TGTGCCAGCTCATCCTACGAGCAGTACTTC. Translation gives CASSSYEQYF.

CDR3 sequence reads: CASSSGTGYYEQYF. The CDR3 DNA reads as TGTGCCAGCAGCTCCGGGACAGGCTACTACGAGCAGTACTTC. V usage is TRBV28 and J usage is TRBJ2-7; TRBD1 aligns across 8 bases. This CDR3 spans 14 amino acids. V lost 6 bases and J lost 3; bases outside the gene matches: 7. The germline V gene has CDR1 MDHEN and CDR2 SYDVKM. The full variable domain, completed using reference TRBV28 and TRBJ2-7, is DVKVTQSSRYLVKRTGEKVFLECVQDMDHENMFWYRQDPGLGLRLIYFSYDVKMKEKGDIPEGYSVSREKKERFSLILESASTNQTSMYLCASSSGTGYYEQYFGPGTRLTVT.

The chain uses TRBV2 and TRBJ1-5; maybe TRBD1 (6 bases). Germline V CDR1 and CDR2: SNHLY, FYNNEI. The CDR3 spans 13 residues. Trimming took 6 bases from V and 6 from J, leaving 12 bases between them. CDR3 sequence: CASRPGAAQPQHF. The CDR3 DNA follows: TGTGCCAGCAGACCGGGGGCCGCTCAGCCCCAGCATTTT.